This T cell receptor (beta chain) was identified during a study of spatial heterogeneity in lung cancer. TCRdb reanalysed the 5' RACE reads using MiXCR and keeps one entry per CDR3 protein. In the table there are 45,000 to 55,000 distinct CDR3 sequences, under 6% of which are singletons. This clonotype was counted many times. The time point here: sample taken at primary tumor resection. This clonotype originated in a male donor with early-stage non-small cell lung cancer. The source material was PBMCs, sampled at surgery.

The CDR3 reads CASSPISAYGYTF. CDR3 nucleotides: TGTGCCAGCTCTCCTATCTCAGCTTATGGCTACACCTTC. This chain links TRBV18 with TRBJ1-2; D is unresolved. Germline CDR1 is KGHSH and CDR2 is LQKENI. V was pared by 6 bases and J by 5 bases, with 13 bases between. This CDR3 has 13 residues.